The 8 T cell receptor beta chains below all came from one sample that was sequenced in a study of blood T cell repertoires in COVID-19. TCRdb's copy holds only in-frame clones and misses some; the assay was immunoSEQ multiplex PCR. The sample lists 130,000 to 150,000 clones, more than 80% occurring once. The sequenced sample consisted of peripheral blood. All receptors derive from a human donor with acute or convalescent COVID-19. The donor label of this sample is uncertain.

The rearrangement joins TRBV19 to TRBJ2-1; 9 bases match TRBD1. V was clipped by 6 bases and J by 2 bases; unmatched bases: 5. In germline, CDR1 is LNHDA, CDR2 SQIVND (reference sequence). The length of the CDR3 is 15 residues. In DNA, the CDR3 is TGTGCCAGTAGGGGACAGGGAACGGCCTACAATGAGCAGTTCTTC. This encodes CASRGQGTAYNEQFF.

This chain uses TRBV18 with TRBJ1-3, with 7 bases fitting TRBD1. Germline values: CDR1 KGHSH, CDR2 LQKENI. The CDR3 is made up of 15 amino acids. The V and J ends lost 6 bases and 7 bases, in that order; junction bases with no gene match: 12. The CDR3: CASSPDRAGRNTIYF. The CDR3 DNA reads TGTGCCAGCTCCCCTGACAGGGCTGGTAGGAACACCATATATTTT.

The chain links TRBV5-5 to TRBJ1-5; tentative D call: TRBD1 (5 bases). The CDR3 has 15 amino acids. The ends were cut back, 4 bases at V and 5 bases at J, with 16 bases in the middle. From germline, CDR1 is SGHKS and CDR2 YYEKEE (reference sequence). CDR3 sequence: CASSAEQGLDQPQHF. CDR3 sequence (DNA): TGTGCCAGCAGCGCGGAGCAGGGTTTAGATCAGCCCCAGCATTTT. Full variable domain (missing parts from reference TRBV5-5 and TRBJ1-5): DAGVTQSPTHLIKTRGQQVTLRCSPISGHKSVSWYQQVLGQGPQFIFQYYEKEERGRGNFPDRFSARQFPNYSSELNVNALLLGDSALYLCASSAEQGLDQPQHFGDGTRLSIL.

This chain uses TRBV9 with TRBJ2-2, with 10 bases lining up with TRBD2. Looked up from germline, CDR1 is SGDLS and CDR2 is YYNGEE. Trimming cost V 3 bases and J 7 bases; bases outside gene matches: 6. The CDR3 runs 15 residues. CDR3 region: CASSAELAGDGELFF. CDR3 nucleotide sequence: TGTGCCAGCAGCGCGGAGCTAGCGGGGGACGGGGAGCTGTTTTTT.

The chain links TRBV7-9 to TRBJ1-1; D unclear. CDR3 length equals 13 residues. CDR1 is SEHNR, CDR2 FQNEAQ, per germline (reference sequence). The V gene lost 6 bases and the J gene lost 5 bases, with 13 bases spanning the gap. The CDR3 nucleotides read TGTGCCAGCAGGAGCAGTGGGAGAACTGAAGCTTTCTTT. The encoded protein is CASRSSGRTEAFF.

V gene TRBV11-1 combines with J gene TRBJ2-1; D not certain. Trimming shortened V by 5 bases and J by 10 bases, and 15 bases separated the two germline ends. The CDR3 is 13 residues long. CDR1 is SGHAT and CDR2 is FQDESV in the germline V gene (reference sequence). In DNA form, the CDR3 reads TGTGCCAGCAGCCAGGTAGGCTTTACGGAGCAGTTCTTC. Amino acids: CASSQVGFTEQFF. The variable domain in full, completed from reference TRBV11-1 and TRBJ2-1, reads EAEVAQSPRYKITEKSQAVAFWCDPISGHATLYWYRQILGQGPELLVQFQDESVVDDSQLPKDRFSAERLKGVDSTLKIQPAELGDSAMYLCASSQVGFTEQFFGPGTRLTVL.

The chain has TRBV3-1 (or the pseudogene TRBV3-2) and TRBJ2-2, with D hard to call. Trimming cost V 2 bases and J 2 bases, with 9 bases left between them. This CDR3 is built from 15 residues. Germline V lookup: CDR1 LGHDT, CDR2 YNNKEL (reference sequence). The CDR3 bases are TGTGCCAGCAGCCAACAGGCGATTAACACCGGGGAGCTGTTTTTT. It translates to CASSQQAINTGELFF.

This clone was observed once. The CDR3 spells CASSFGETQYF. The CDR3 bases are TGTGCCAGCAGCTTCGGGGAGACCCAGTACTTC. V is TRBV9 and J is TRBJ2-5; no definite D call. The CDR3 loop spans 11 amino acids. Deletions cut 4 bases from V and 5 bases from J, with 6 bases between. Per germline, CDR1 SGDLS and CDR2 YYNGEE. The whole variable domain, filled in from reference TRBV9 and TRBJ2-5, reads DSGVTQTPKHLITATGQRVTLRCSPRSGDLSVYWYQQSLDQGLQFLIQYYNGEERAKGNILERFSAQQFPDLHSELNLSSLELGDSALYFCASSFGETQYFGPGTRLLVL.